Presented here are 23 T cell receptor beta chains from one specimen sequenced in a study of beta chain features in type 1 diabetes. Of the isolated RNA, all was reverse transcribed, and so the sequenced material was expressed TCRB transcripts. Sequencing used immunoSEQ multiplex PCR; TCRdb keeps in-frame clones, though not all of them. The data hold roughly 500,000 clones, with over 25% observed a single time. Sequences were obtained from naive CD4+ T cells from blood. Receptors were obtained from a man aged 18 to 35 in good health.

The chain couples TRBV4-1 to TRBJ2-1; D tentatively reads TRBD1 or TRBD2 (7 bases each). This CDR3 comprises 15 residues. Between the trimmed V and J ends, which lost 3 bases and 10 bases, there was a span of 19 bases. CDR1 and CDR2 from the germline V gene are MGHRA and YSYEKL. DNA of the CDR3: TGCGCCAGCAGCCACCCCACTCAGGGGGGGGGCGAGCAGTTCTTC. This gives the protein CASSHPTQGGGEQFF.

In this sample, this clone turned up a few times. V gene TRBV10-3 combines with J gene TRBJ2-3; the match to TRBD2 covers 8 bases. The CDR3 contains 15 residues. The junction had 5 bases not matched to a gene; V was cut back by 3 bases and J by 3 bases. CDR1 and CDR2 (germline): ENHRY, SYGVKD. CDR3 nucleotide sequence: TGTGCCATCAGTGAACATAGCGGGGTAACAGATACGCAGTATTTT. As protein: CAISEHSGVTDTQYF.

There are a few counts of this clone. The rearrangement links TRBV30 to TRBJ1-1; D gene ambiguous. Germline assignment: CDR1 GTSNPN and CDR2 SVGIG (reference sequence). V gave up 1 base and J gave up 5 bases, with 11 bases separating them. The CDR3 runs to 13 residues. The CDR3 coding sequence is TGTGCCTGGAGTGGGAGGCTGGGGACTGAAGCTTTCTTT. Encoded protein: CAWSGRLGTEAFF.

This clone has only a few counts. This chain links TRBV30 with TRBJ1-2; D gene ambiguous. The CDR3 covers 14 residues. Germline assignment: CDR1 GTSNPN and CDR2 SVGIG (reference sequence). Trimming removed 0 bases from V and 2 bases from J, with 10 bases in between. The CDR3 sequence is CAWSVHNTNYGYTF. The CDR3, as DNA: TGTGCCTGGAGTGTACACAATACCAACTATGGCTACACCTTC. The full variable domain, with the rest looked up from reference TRBV30 and TRBJ1-2, is SQTIHQWPATLVQPVGSPLSLECTVEGTSNPNLYWYRQAAGRGLQLLFYSVGIGQISSEVPQNLSASRPQDRQFILSSKKLLLSDSGFYLCAWSVHNTNYGYTFGSGTRLTVV.

The V gene is TRBV7-2, the J gene TRBJ2-1; no clear D gene. There are 13 residues in the CDR3. Germline loops: CDR1 SGHTA, CDR2 FQGNSA. The germline V and J ends were trimmed by 3 bases and 6 bases, with 9 bases remaining between them. This CDR3 is CASSFGSSNEQFF. DNA of the CDR3: TGTGCCAGCAGCTTCGGTAGCAGCAATGAGCAGTTCTTC. Looking up the rest from reference TRBV7-2 and TRBJ2-1 gives the full variable domain: GAGVSQSPSNKVTEKGKDVELRCDPISGHTALYWYRQSLGQGLEFLIYFQGNSAPDKSGLPSDRFSAERTGGSVSTLTIQRTQQEDSAVYLCASSFGSSNEQFFGPGTRLTVL.

This clone was seen a handful of times. The chain recombines TRBV30 with TRBJ2-5; TRBD2 matches 10 bases. Germline V gene sequence: CDR1 GTSNPN, CDR2 SVGIG (reference sequence). The CDR3 contains 14 residues. V was pared by 4 bases and J by 3 bases, with 5 bases of the junction left unmatched. The CDR3 DNA sequence: TGTGCCTGGAACGGGGGACTAGCGAAAGAGACCCAGTACTTC. Its protein product is CAWNGGLAKETQYF.

The V and J genes are TRBV7-3 and TRBJ2-1; D may be TRBD1 or TRBD2 (5 bases each). The V and J ends lost 5 bases and 0 bases respectively, with 14 bases between them. From germline, CDR1 is SGHTA and CDR2 FQGTGA. The CDR3 totals 16 residues. CDR3 coding DNA: TGTGCCAGCAGCCCACAGGCTGGGAGCTCCTACAATGAGCAGTTCTTC. It specifies CASSPQAGSSYNEQFF. Variable domain in full (rest from reference TRBV7-3 and TRBJ2-1): GAGVSQTPSNKVTEKGKYVELRCDPISGHTALYWYRQSLGQGPEFLIYFQGTGAADDSGLPNDRFFAVRPEGSVSTLKIQRTERGDSAVYLCASSPQAGSSYNEQFFGPGTRLTVL.

The chain links TRBV21-1 to TRBJ2-1; the D segment call TRBD2 is taken from the table without a DNA check. TRBV21-1 is noted as a pseudogene. The length of the CDR3 is 17 residues. The CDR3 coding sequence is TGTGCCAGCAGCAAAGTACTCCTAGCGGACAACTACAATGAGCAGTTCTTC. It translates to CASSKVLLADNYNEQFF.

This clone was picked up a small number of times. The chain couples TRBV14 to TRBJ2-7, with no clear D. V was clipped by 3 bases and J by 7 bases, with 13 bases between them. This CDR3 is built from 13 residues. Per the germline V gene, CDR1 is SGHDN and CDR2 is FVKESK. The CDR3 nucleotides read TGTGCCAGCAGCCAGCAAGTACCTGGTGAGCAGTACTTC. This sequence encodes CASSQQVPGEQYF.

The rearrangement uses TRBV27 and TRBJ1-2, with D possibly being TRBD1 (5 bases). The CDR3 spans 13 residues. V lost 6 bases and J lost 4, with 12 bases in between. Germline V gene data show CDR1 as MNHEY and CDR2 as SMNVEV (reference sequence). The chain's CDR3 is CASRASGGYGYTF. CDR3 sequence (DNA): TGTGCCAGCAGGGCCTCGGGGGGCTATGGCTACACCTTC.

The chain employs TRBV5-8 and TRBJ2-5, with D possibly matching TRBD1 (6 bases). The CDR3 covers 14 residues. Germline loops: CDR1 SGHTS, CDR2 YDEGEE. Between the trimmed V and J ends, which lost 3 bases and 4 bases, there was a span of 13 bases. The CDR3 sequence: CASSYRVGPETQYF. CDR3 nucleotide sequence: TGTGCCAGCAGCTACAGGGTAGGGCCAGAGACCCAGTACTTC.

The V call is TRBV6-5, the J call TRBJ2-7; D perhaps matches TRBD1 (5 bases). Germline loops: CDR1 MNHEY, CDR2 SVGAGI. V was cut by 4 bases and J by 2 bases, with 9 bases left in between. This CDR3 region has 13 residues. CDR3 sequence reads: CASSSDRTYEQYF. In DNA, the CDR3 is TGTGCCAGCAGTTCCGACAGAACCTACGAGCAGTACTTC.

This clone has just a few counts. The J gene is TRBJ2-7, the V gene TRBV5-1; a possible D gene is TRBD2 (6 bases). Trimming stripped 0 bases from V and 5 bases from J, with 12 bases between. Germline loops: CDR1 SGHRS, CDR2 YFSETQ. This CDR3 is 14 amino acids long. CDR3 coding DNA: TGCGCCAGCAGCTTGGACCCGTCGGGGGACGAGCAGTACTTC. Translated, it gives CASSLDPSGDEQYF.

The chain couples TRBV7-9 to TRBJ2-7; D gene uncertain. The CDR3 is made up of 15 amino acids. V lost 0 bases, J lost 4 bases, and 13 bases lay in between. CDR1 is SEHNR and CDR2 is FQNEAQ in the germline V gene (reference sequence). In DNA, the CDR3 is TGTGCCAGCAGCTTAGCGTTAAGTTTCGCTTACGAGCAGTACTTC. It yields the protein CASSLALSFAYEQYF.

The rearrangement joins TRBV5-6 to TRBJ1-1; TRBD1 might be the D (6 bases). CDR1 is SGHDT and CDR2 is YYEEEE in the germline V gene. Between the trimmed V and J ends, which lost 1 base and 4 bases, there was a span of 17 bases. The CDR3 consists of 16 residues. CDR3 sequence: CASSLNAGASVTEAFF. CDR3 DNA: TGTGCCAGCAGCTTGAATGCGGGGGCGAGTGTCACTGAAGCTTTCTTT.

The chain joins TRBV7-2 to TRBJ2-3; D perhaps matches TRBD2 (6 bases). V was trimmed by 5 bases and J by 9 bases, leaving 21 bases between them. CDR3 length: 15 residues. Germline loops: CDR1 SGHTA, CDR2 FQGNSA. In DNA, the CDR3 is TGTGCCAGCAGCGAATCGGGACTTCCCTTGAGGACGCAGTATTTT. Translated: CASSESGLPLRTQYF.

This clone has more than one count but fewer than ten. The rearrangement joins TRBV29-1 to TRBJ2-2; D is perhaps TRBD2 (5 bases). Per the germline V gene, CDR1 is SQVTM and CDR2 is ANQGSEA. The CDR3 is 13 residues long. Trimming removed 5 bases at V and 6 bases at J, with 13 bases between. The CDR3 region is CSVLSGLPGELFF. The CDR3 DNA sequence: TGCAGCGTTCTTTCTGGACTCCCCGGGGAGCTGTTTTTT.

V gene TRBV10-3 combines with J gene TRBJ2-4, with 7 nucleotides matching TRBD1. Germline V gene lookup returns CDR1 ENHRY and CDR2 SYGVKD. The CDR3 loop spans 16 amino acids. V trimming: 2 bases; J trimming: 1 base; junction bases outside the gene matches: 5. The CDR3 spells CAISEGLDRAKNIQYF. The CDR3 nucleotides are TGTGCCATCAGTGAGGGATTGGACAGGGCCAAAAACATTCAGTACTTC.

V is TRBV6-6 and J is TRBJ2-5; D remains unclear. From germline, CDR1 is MNHNY and CDR2 SVGAGI (reference sequence). V was shortened by 2 bases and J by 5 bases, with 9 bases between the two germline ends. This CDR3 has 13 residues. The CDR3 region is CASSYILGETQYF. The CDR3 bases are TGTGCCAGCAGTTACATACTGGGGGAGACCCAGTACTTC.

In regard to this clone: Different DNA sequences within this sample yield the same CDR3. The chain's CDR3 is CASSPRTSGRYNEQFF. In nucleotides, the CDR3 is TGTGCCAGCAGCCCGAGGACTAGCGGGAGGTACAATGAGCAGTTCTTC. The rearrangement uses TRBV9 and TRBJ2-1, with 14 bases that match TRBD2. CDR1 and CDR2 (germline): SGDLS, YYNGEE. V was clipped by 4 bases and J by 4 bases; unmatched bases: 4. This CDR3 has 16 amino acids. The variable domain in full, with the rest retrieved from reference TRBV9 and TRBJ2-1, is DSGVTQTPKHLITATGQRVTLRCSPRSGDLSVYWYQQSLDQGLQFLIQYYNGEERAKGNILERFSAQQFPDLHSELNLSSLELGDSALYFCASSPRTSGRYNEQFFGPGTRLTVL.

This clone was counted between two and nine times. The rearrangement uses TRBV29-1 and TRBJ2-1; the match to TRBD2 covers 9 bases. Germline V lookup: CDR1 SQVTM, CDR2 ANQGSEA. The CDR3 runs 10 residues. V gave up 7 bases and J gave up 14 bases; unmatched junction bases: 6. The CDR3 reads CSAGASGKFF. The CDR3 DNA reads as TGCAGCGCGGGGGCTAGCGGGAAGTTCTTC.

This clone was observed a handful of times. The V gene is TRBV30, the J gene TRBJ2-3, with D unclear. The CDR3 extends over 14 amino acids. The V gene's germline CDR1 is GTSNPN and CDR2 SVGIG (reference sequence). Trimming pared 5 bases from V and 0 bases from J, leaving 12 bases between. The DNA for the CDR3 is TGTGCCTGGGGAGTTACCCTTAGCACAGATACGCAGTATTTT. Its protein product is CAWGVTLSTDTQYF.

The chain recombines TRBV25-1 with TRBJ2-1; 16 bases are a match to TRBD2. In germline, CDR1 is MGHDK, CDR2 SYGVNS. With V trimmed by 3 bases and J by 11 bases, 7 bases remained unmatched. The CDR3 is 16 amino acids. This CDR3 is CASSDPGTSGRAKQFF. The CDR3 DNA reads TGTGCCAGCAGTGACCCCGGGACTAGCGGGAGGGCTAAGCAGTTCTTC.